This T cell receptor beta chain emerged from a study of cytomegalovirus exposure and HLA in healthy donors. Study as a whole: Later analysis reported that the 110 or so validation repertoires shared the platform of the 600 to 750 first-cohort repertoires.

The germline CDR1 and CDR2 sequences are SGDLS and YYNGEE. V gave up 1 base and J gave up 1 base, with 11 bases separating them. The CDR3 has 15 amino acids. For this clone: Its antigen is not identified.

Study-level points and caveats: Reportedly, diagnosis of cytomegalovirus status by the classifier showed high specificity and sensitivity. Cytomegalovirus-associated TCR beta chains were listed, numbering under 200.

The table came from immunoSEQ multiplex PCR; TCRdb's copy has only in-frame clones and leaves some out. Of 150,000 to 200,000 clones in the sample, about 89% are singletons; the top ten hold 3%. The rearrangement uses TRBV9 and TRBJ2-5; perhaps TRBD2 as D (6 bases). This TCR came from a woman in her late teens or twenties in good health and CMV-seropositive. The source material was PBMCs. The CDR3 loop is CASSVSGGTQETQYF. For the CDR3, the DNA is TGTGCCAGCAGCGTAAGTGGGGGGACCCAAGAGACCCAGTACTTC.